This T cell receptor beta chain was captured by sequencing in a study of T cells in Graves' hyperthyroidism and ophthalmopathy. The CDR3 has 16 residues. Deletions cut 3 bases from V and 3 bases from J, with 21 bases between. Germline CDR1 and CDR2: SQVTM and ANQGSEA. This clonotype occurred many times. TCR beta CDR3 region amplification was performed from RNA transcripts. A set of HTBI primers served as the primers for a first-round RT-PCR of the TCR CDR3. Using its own MiXCR run on the multiplex PCR reads, TCRdb lists one record per CDR3 protein. The sample holds 450,000 to 700,000 distinct CDR3 sequences, just over 45% seen once.

The sample comprised peripheral blood or thyroid tissue (not recorded which). The source of this sequence is a woman between 18 and 29 years old with Graves' hyperthyroidism. This sequence joins TRBV29-1 and TRBJ2-7, with D maybe TRBD1 (6 bases). The DNA for the CDR3 is TGCAGCGTTGACGGAACTCCAGGGGCGCCAGGCTACGAGCAGTACTTC. It yields the protein CSVDGTPGAPGYEQYF.